This is a list of T cell receptor beta chains from one sample in a study of T cell responses to AZD1222 COVID-19 vaccine. Here immunoSEQ multiplex PCR was the method, and the copy in TCRdb shows in-frame clones only, minus some. The sample includes under 110,000 clones, 90% seen only once; the top ten take 1% to 1.5%. Here the sequenced sample was peripheral blood, taken on day 0 of AZD1222 vaccination. These receptor sequences come from an adult in good health. The CDR3 runs from the conserved cysteine through the conserved F or W. D genes are given only for firm matches. Clone size is given for some rows only: seen once, a few or many times, or a class if the clone is expanded.

d_call	v_call	clone_size	j_call	cdr3_aa	cdr3_nt
TRBD1	TRBV7-9	NA	TRBJ1-6	CASSSQGGNSPLHF	TGTGCCAGCAGCTCACAGGGGGGAAATTCACCCCTCCACTTT
NA	TRBV2	once	TRBJ1-5	CASMPDSNQPQHF	TGTGCCAGCATGCCCGATAGCAATCAGCCCCAGCATTTT
NA	TRBV4-2	NA	TRBJ1-5	CASSQDSQSNQPQHF	TGTGCCAGCAGCCAAGATTCACAGTCCAATCAGCCCCAGCATTTT
TRBD2	TRBV7-3	NA	TRBJ2-3	CASSSASGGPLDTQYF	TGTGCCAGCAGCAGCGCTAGCGGGGGGCCGTTGGATACGCAGTATTTT
NA	TRBV5-6	NA	TRBJ1-4	CASSFLEEREKLFF	TGTGCCAGCAGCTTTCTCGAGGAGCGTGAAAAACTGTTTTTT
NA	TRBV7-9	NA	TRBJ2-7	CASRYDWGDEQYF	TGTGCCAGCAGATACGACTGGGGGGACGAGCAGTACTTC
TRBD1	TRBV14	NA	TRBJ1-1	CASSGRDRGWNTEAFF	TGTGCCAGCAGCGGCCGGGACAGGGGGTGGAACACTGAAGCTTTCTTT
NA	TRBV7-8	NA	TRBJ1-3	CASSLVAGQGNTIYF	TGTGCCAGCAGCTTAGTAGCAGGGCAGGGGAACACCATATATTTT
TRBD1	TRBV6-5	NA	TRBJ2-1	CASTQQGWGYNEQFF	TGTGCCAGCACTCAACAGGGGTGGGGCTACAATGAGCAGTTCTTC
NA	TRBV19	NA	TRBJ2-2	CASSIPGDTGELFF	TGTGCCAGTAGTATACCAGGGGACACCGGGGAGCTGTTTTTT
TRBD1	TRBV16	NA	TRBJ2-3	CASSQSEGANGDTQYF	TGTGCCAGCAGCCAATCAGAGGGGGCCAACGGGGATACGCAGTATTTT
NA	TRBV7-3	NA	TRBJ1-3	CASSLAGGNTIYF	TGTGCCAGCAGCTTAGCAGGGGGAAACACCATATATTTT
TRBD1	TRBV29-1	NA	TRBJ1-2	CSVEGQGTRNGYTF	TGCAGCGTTGAGGGACAGGGTACGAGGAATGGCTACACCTTC
NA	TRBV6-5	NA	TRBJ1-4	CASSRDDEKLFF	TGTGCCAGCAGTAGGGACGATGAAAAACTGTTTTTT
NA	TRBV20-1	NA	TRBJ1-4	CSALEGVKLFF	TGCAGTGCTCTCGAAGGGGTAAAACTGTTTTTT
NA	TRBV10-3	NA	TRBJ1-2	CAIRDRASYGYTF	TGTGCCATCAGGGACAGAGCTAGCTATGGCTACACCTTC
NA	TRBV7-2	NA	TRBJ2-4	CASSPVKAKNIQYF	TGTGCCAGCAGCCCCGTCAAAGCCAAAAACATTCAGTACTTC
TRBD2	TRBV19	NA	TRBJ2-3	CASSSGGASDTQYF	TGTGCCAGTAGTAGCGGGGGGGCCTCAGATACGCAGTATTTT
TRBD1	TRBV19	NA	TRBJ1-5	CASSMPGTGREPQHF	TGTGCCAGTAGTATGCCCGGGACAGGAAGGGAGCCCCAGCATTTT
NA	TRBV5-1	once	TRBJ1-1	CASSLARNTEAFF	TGCGCCAGCAGCTTGGCAAGAAACACTGAAGCTTTCTTT
TRBD2	TRBV6-5	NA	TRBJ2-1	CASRERGVPDEQFF	TGTGCCAGCCGAGAGCGGGGGGTCCCCGATGAGCAGTTCTTC
NA	TRBV19	NA	TRBJ1-1	CASSIGGRGVNTEAFF	TGTGCCAGTAGTATAGGGGGCAGGGGCGTGAACACTGAAGCTTTCTTT
NA	TRBV7-6	NA	TRBJ2-1	CASSLEGQSYNEQFF	TGTGCCAGCAGCTTGGAGGGACAGTCCTACAATGAGCAGTTCTTC
NA	TRBV27	NA	TRBJ2-1	CASSSATENNEQFF	TGTGCCAGCAGTTCCGCGACAGAAAACAATGAGCAGTTCTTC
NA	TRBV19	NA	TRBJ1-1	CASRIQGDGDTEAFF	TGTGCCAGTAGGATACAGGGCGACGGGGACACTGAAGCTTTCTTT
NA	TRBV18	once	TRBJ2-3	CASSPGGPDTQYF	TGTGCCAGCTCCCCGGGCGGCCCAGATACGCAGTATTTT
NA	TRBV5-1	NA	TRBJ1-2	CASSLGTVNIYGYTF	TGCGCCAGCAGCTTGGGGACAGTAAATATTTATGGCTACACCTTC
NA	TRBV19	NA	TRBJ2-3	CASSIVGRVGEDTQYF	TGTGCCAGTAGTATAGTTGGCAGGGTTGGGGAAGATACGCAGTATTTT
NA	TRBV21-1	NA	TRBJ2-1	CASSKVGDNEQFF	TGTGCCAGCAGCAAAGTTGGCGACAATGAGCAGTTCTTC
TRBD1	TRBV6-5	NA	TRBJ1-5	CASRSTGNDNQPQHF	TGTGCCAGCAGATCGACAGGGAATGACAATCAGCCCCAGCATTTT
NA	TRBV5-1	once	TRBJ2-3	CASRDTTPDRQKDSTDTQYF	TGCGCCAGCAGAGACACTACTCCAGACAGGCAAAAAGATAGTACAGATACGCAGTATTTT
NA	TRBV4-1	once	TRBJ1-6	CASSQAVGQANSPLHF	TGCGCCAGCAGCCAAGCTGTTGGGCAGGCTAATTCACCCCTCCACTTT
TRBD2	TRBV7-7	NA	TRBJ2-5	CASSSLGTSMVRETQYF	TGTGCCAGCAGCTCCCTGGGGACTAGCATGGTCCGGGAGACCCAGTACTTC
TRBD1	TRBV4-1	once	TRBJ1-3	CASSRAGTGPGNTIYF	TGCGCCAGCAGCCGGGCAGGGACAGGGCCTGGAAACACCATATATTTT
TRBD1	TRBV11-2	NA	TRBJ1-1	CASSTGVTEAFF	TGTGCCAGCAGCACAGGGGTGACTGAAGCTTTCTTT
NA	TRBV6-1	NA	TRBJ2-5	CASSEALGRGETQYF	TGTGCCAGCAGTGAAGCCCTGGGGAGGGGGGAGACCCAGTACTTC
NA	TRBV2	NA	TRBJ1-3	CASSEGRGRAIYF	TGTGCCAGCAGTGAAGGACGGGGGCGGGCCATATATTTT
TRBD1	TRBV19	NA	TRBJ1-2	CASSIKGAYYGYTF	TGTGCCAGTAGCATAAAGGGGGCGTACTATGGCTACACCTTC
TRBD1	TRBV7-2	NA	TRBJ2-1	CAHSRGSSYNEQFF	TGTGCTCATTCCAGGGGGAGCTCCTACAATGAGCAGTTCTTC
TRBD2	TRBV3-1/TRBV3-2	NA	TRBJ2-1	CASSQVWDYQFF	TGTGCCAGCAGCCAAGTCTGGGACTACCAGTTCTTC